This T cell receptor beta chain derives from a study of T cell changes during pregnancy in multiple sclerosis. V lost 4 bases and J lost 3, with 12 bases in between. The CDR3 extends over 14 amino acids. The germline V gene encodes CDR1 KGHSH and CDR2 LQKENI. TCRdb keeps only in-frame clones here, not all; method: immunoSEQ multiplex PCR. The table shows tens of thousands of clones, with 90% to 95% occurring only once. This chain joins TRBV18 and TRBJ1-2; maybe TRBD1 (6 bases). This TCR came from a female donor with multiple sclerosis, enrolled in a pregnancy study. Material: CD4+ T cells from peripheral blood mononuclear cells, obtained before pregnancy. The CDR3 DNA follows: TGTGCCAGCTCACAGGGGGACAAGGACTATGGCTACACCTTC. Residues: CASSQGDKDYGYTF.